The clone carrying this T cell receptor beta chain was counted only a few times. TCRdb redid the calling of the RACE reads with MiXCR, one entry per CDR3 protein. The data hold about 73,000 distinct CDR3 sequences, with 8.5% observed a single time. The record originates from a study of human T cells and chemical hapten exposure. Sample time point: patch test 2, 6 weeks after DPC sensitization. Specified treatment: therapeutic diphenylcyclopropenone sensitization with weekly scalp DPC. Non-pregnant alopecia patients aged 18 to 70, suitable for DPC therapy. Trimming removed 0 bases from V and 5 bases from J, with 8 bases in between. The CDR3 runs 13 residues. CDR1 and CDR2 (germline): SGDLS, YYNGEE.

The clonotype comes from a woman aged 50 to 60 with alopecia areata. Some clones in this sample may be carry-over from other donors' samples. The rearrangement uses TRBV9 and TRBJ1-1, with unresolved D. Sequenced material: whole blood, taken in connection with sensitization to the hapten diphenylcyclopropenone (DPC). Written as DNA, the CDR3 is TGTGCCAGCAGCGTAGCTAAGTGGACTGAAGCTTTCTTT. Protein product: CASSVAKWTEAFF.